This T cell receptor (beta chain) stems from a study of T-cell memory formation after mild COVID-19. TCRdb used MiXCR to reprocess the 5' RACE reads, holding one entry per CDR3 protein. The sample holds 200,000 to 250,000 distinct CDR3 sequences; roughly a tenth are singletons and the top ten take 20% to 25%. The CDR3 is made up of 16 amino acids. Germline V gives CDR1 MNHNY, CDR2 SVGAGI (reference sequence). Trimming cost V 5 bases and J 0 bases; bases outside gene matches: 9. Sequencing used PBMCs or a T cell subset sorted from them (not recorded which). This clonotype originated in a man in his late teens or twenties who had mild COVID-19 (a few samples of this study predate the infection). Cell type and time point are not known. The chain has TRBV6-6 and TRBJ1-2; 7 nucleotides line up with TRBD1. The CDR3 DNA sequence: TGTGCCAGCAGTATCTTGGACAGGCCCTCTAACTATGGCTACACCTTC. It is translated as CASSILDRPSNYGYTF.